This passage covers 13 T cell receptor beta chains from one sample sequenced in a study of T-cell memory formation after mild COVID-19 (dated by TCRdb to 2020 to 2022). The library was generated by 5' RACE. TCRdb lists the instrument as Illumina NovaSeq 6000. TCRdb's own reprocessing of the public reads used fastp at Q25 and MiXCR and kept productive beta chains. Entries that share a CDR3 protein sequence are merged under the most common genes and DNA. For this sample the table gives 260,000 or so distinct CDR3 sequences, of which approximately 16% were detected only once. 22% of the sample comes from the top ten. The sequencing input was PBMCs or a T cell subset sorted from them (not recorded which). These receptors all come from a man aged 18 to 30 who had mild COVID-19 (a few samples of this study predate the infection). The sample titles of this study are shuffled in the database, so cell type and time point are left out; the donor was told from shared clones.

The chain recombines TRBV6-5 with TRBJ2-5, with D perhaps matching TRBD1 (5 bases). The germline V gene has CDR1 MNHEY and CDR2 SVGAGI. Trimming shortened V by 4 bases and J by 7 bases, and 22 bases separated the two germline ends. The CDR3 covers 16 residues. The CDR3 DNA is TGTGCCAGCAGTTTGGGGCCTCCCCAGGGTTCGCGGACCCAGTACTTC. Translating it yields CASSLGPPQGSRTQYF.

V gene TRBV7-2 combines with J gene TRBJ2-5, with D hard to call. Germline V gives CDR1 SGHTA, CDR2 FQGNSA. CDR3 length: 13 amino acids. V lost 3 bases, J lost 4 bases, and 9 bases lay in between. CDR3 amino acids: CASSFLRRETQYF. CDR3 in DNA: TGTGCCAGCAGCTTTTTACGTAGAGAGACCCAGTACTTC.

Ten or more counts support this clonotype. The chain employs TRBV6-4 and TRBJ2-1; D possibly corresponds to TRBD2 (6 bases). The germline V gene has CDR1 MRHNA and CDR2 SNTAGT. Trimming shortened V by 4 bases and J by 4 bases, and 11 bases separated the two germline ends. The CDR3 has 14 residues. For the CDR3, the DNA is TGTGCCAGCAGTGTCCAGCGGGCGTACAATGAGCAGTTCTTC. Protein sequence: CASSVQRAYNEQFF.

In its sample, this clonotype was seen many times. The V and J genes are TRBV7-9 and TRBJ2-5; possibly TRBD1 for D (6 bases). V lost 9 bases to trimming and J lost 1 base, with 15 bases between them. CDR1 SEHNR and CDR2 FQNEAQ come from the germline V gene (reference sequence). This CDR3 is 14 amino acids long. CDR3 coding DNA: TGTGCCAGTATGAGGGGACATTCCCAAGAGACCCAGTACTTC. Translated: CASMRGHSQETQYF.

The genes are TRBV5-1 and TRBJ2-1, with D tentatively TRBD2 (6 bases). V lost 4 bases and J 0 bases, leaving 8 bases between the germline ends. CDR3 length equals 14 residues. Germline-derived CDR1 and CDR2 are SGHRS and YFSETQ. The CDR3 DNA reads as TGCGCCAGCAGCCCGGGGGACTCCTACAATGAGCAGTTCTTC. This translates into CASSPGDSYNEQFF.

The chain uses TRBV9 and TRBJ2-3; TRBD2 is a possible D gene (5 bases). Trimming removed 3 bases at V and 4 bases at J, with 12 bases between. The CDR3 runs to 14 residues. The germline gives CDR1 SGDLS, CDR2 YYNGEE. CDR3 sequence reads: CASSGNPLADTQYF. CDR3 coding DNA: TGTGCCAGCAGCGGGAACCCACTAGCAGATACGCAGTATTTT.

The chain has TRBV4-1 and TRBJ2-7; D may be TRBD1 or TRBD2 (5 bases each). The CDR3 is 13 amino acids. Germline-derived CDR1 and CDR2 are MGHRA and YSYEKL. Trimming removed 0 bases at V and 4 bases at J, with 7 bases between. This CDR3 reads CASSQEWGYEQYF. CDR3 nucleotides: TGCGCCAGCAGCCAAGAGTGGGGGTACGAGCAGTACTTC.

This clonotype was counted a few times. The V gene is TRBV18, the J gene TRBJ2-3; 7 bases fit TRBD1. CDR1 is KGHSH, CDR2 LQKENI, per germline. V trimming: 3 bases; J trimming: 2 bases; junction bases outside the gene matches: 8. CDR3 length: 16 amino acids. The CDR3 loop is CASSPFRDSVTDTQYF. As DNA, the CDR3 is TGTGCCAGCTCACCTTTCCGGGACAGCGTCACAGATACGCAGTATTTT.

In its sample, this clonotype was seen a few times. This chain uses TRBV29-1 with TRBJ1-1; no reliable D call. From germline, CDR1 is SQVTM and CDR2 ANQGSEA. V shed 7 bases and J shed 4 bases, with 7 bases lying between them. CDR3 length equals 10 residues. Written as DNA, the CDR3 is TGCAGCGGGGGAAGCACTGAAGCTTTCTTT. Translation: CSGGSTEAFF. The full variable domain, its missing parts supplied by reference TRBV29-1 and TRBJ1-1, is SAVISQKPSRDICQRGTSLTIQCQVDSQVTMMFWYRQQPGQSLTLIATANQGSEATYESGFVIDKFPISRPNLTFSTLTVSNMSPEDSSIYLCSGGSTEAFFGQGTRLTVV.

This clonotype came up many times. The chain joins TRBV5-5 to TRBJ1-2; D may be TRBD1 (5 bases). Trimming cost V 2 bases and J 7 bases, with 21 bases left between them. This CDR3 has 16 amino acids. Germline CDR1 SGHKS, CDR2 YYEKEE (reference sequence). The CDR3 here is CASSLLEGLQSLGYTF. CDR3 DNA sequence: TGTGCCAGCAGCTTATTGGAGGGACTCCAGTCTCTTGGCTACACCTTC.

This clonotype was counted a few times. The chain is built from TRBV20-1 and TRBJ2-7, with D perhaps being TRBD1 or TRBD2 (5 bases each). In germline, CDR1 is DFQATT, CDR2 SNEGSKA (reference sequence). The V end lost 2 bases, the J end lost 3 bases, and 14 bases lay between the germline ends. The CDR3 sequence is 14 residues long. The chain's CDR3 is CSARNGTGGYEQYF. Here the CDR3 DNA reads TGCAGTGCTAGAAATGGGACGGGCGGCTACGAGCAGTACTTC.

J is TRBJ2-7 and V is TRBV20-1; a weak D match, TRBD1 (6 bases). The CDR3 extends over 14 amino acids. Germline V gene data show CDR1 as DFQATT and CDR2 as SNEGSKA (reference sequence). V was clipped by 0 bases and J by 4 bases, with 13 bases between them. CDR3 sequence (DNA): TGCAGTGCTAGAGATACGGGACATACTTACGAGCAGTACGTC. Its translation: CSARDTGHTYEQYV.

The V gene is TRBV7-6, the J gene TRBJ1-4, with TRBD1 as a possible D gene (5 bases). The CDR3 is 12 amino acids. Germline-derived CDR1 and CDR2 are SGHVS and FNYEAQ. V lost 11 bases, J lost 6 bases, and 13 bases lay in between. The CDR3 region has the DNA TGTGCCTCTGGGGCGGGCGATGAAAAACTGTTTTTT. Translating gives CASGAGDEKLFF.